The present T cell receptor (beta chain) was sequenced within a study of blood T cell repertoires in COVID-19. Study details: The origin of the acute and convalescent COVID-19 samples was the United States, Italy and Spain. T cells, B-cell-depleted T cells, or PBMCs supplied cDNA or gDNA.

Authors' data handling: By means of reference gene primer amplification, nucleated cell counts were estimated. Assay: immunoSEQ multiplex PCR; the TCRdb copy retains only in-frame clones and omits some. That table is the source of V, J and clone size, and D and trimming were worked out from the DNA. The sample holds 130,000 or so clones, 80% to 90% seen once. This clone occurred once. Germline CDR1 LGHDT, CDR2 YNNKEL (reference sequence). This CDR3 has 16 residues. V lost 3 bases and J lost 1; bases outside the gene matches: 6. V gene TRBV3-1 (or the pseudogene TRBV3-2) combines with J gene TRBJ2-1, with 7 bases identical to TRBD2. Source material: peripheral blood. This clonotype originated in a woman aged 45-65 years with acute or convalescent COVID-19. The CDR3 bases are TGTGCCAGCAGCCAGTTCCCGGGACTATCCTACAATGAGCAGTTCTTC. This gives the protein CASSQFPGLSYNEQFF.